This TCR beta chain came from a study of CD8 T cells in ankylosing spondylitis. Whole-study results and caveats: In reactive arthritis synovial fluid and blood, some motif variants had been reported before. Characteristic of ankylosing spondylitis blood, it appeared, was a TCR beta motif comprising about eight highly homologous variants.

CDR3 size: 14 residues. Germline V gene lookup returns CDR1 LGHNA and CDR2 YNFKEQ. V lost 0 bases and J 4 bases, leaving 9 bases between the germline ends. Note on this clonotype: Antigen specificity is unknown.

Each TCR beta library was made by quantitative 5'-RACE that incorporated molecular barcodes. In TCRdb, the 5' RACE reads were re-called with MiXCR into one record per CDR3 protein. The sample includes roughly 240,000 distinct CDR3 sequences, less than 9.5% of them seen just once. The TCR was taken from a female donor with ankylosing spondylitis or in good health (not recorded which). Sequenced: blood, either unsorted or a sorted T cell fraction (not recorded which). The V gene is TRBV4-2, the J gene TRBJ2-5; D remains ambiguous. The CDR3, as DNA: TGTGCCAGCAGCCAAGACCTTCGTCGAGAGACCCAGTACTTC. It yields the protein CASSQDLRRETQYF.